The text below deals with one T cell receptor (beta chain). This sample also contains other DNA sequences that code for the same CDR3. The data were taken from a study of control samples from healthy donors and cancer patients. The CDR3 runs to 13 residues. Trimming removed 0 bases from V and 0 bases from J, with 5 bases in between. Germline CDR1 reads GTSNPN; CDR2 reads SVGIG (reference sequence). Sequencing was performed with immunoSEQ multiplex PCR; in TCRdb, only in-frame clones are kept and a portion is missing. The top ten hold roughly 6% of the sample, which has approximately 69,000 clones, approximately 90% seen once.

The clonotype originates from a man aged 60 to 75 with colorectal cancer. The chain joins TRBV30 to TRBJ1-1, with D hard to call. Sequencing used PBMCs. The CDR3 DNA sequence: TGTGCCTGGAGTGTTGGTCTGAACACTGAAGCTTTCTTT. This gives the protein CAWSVGLNTEAFF.